This TCR beta chain came from a study of molecular identifiers for immune sequencing clone quantification. At the level of the study: RNA from approximately 20,000 or 98,000 naive CD8 cells was split five ways in replicates, with four sequenced.

Sequencing libraries of naive CD8 cells derived from around 20,000 to 990,000 sorted cells with 10%, 30% or 50% RNA. Sorting recovered naive CD8 T cells on a CD8+CD4-CCR7+CD45RA+ profile. This clonotype was detected ten times or more. In TCRdb, the PCR reads were re-called with MiXCR into one record per CDR3 protein. The data show tens of thousands of distinct CDR3 sequences, approximately 21% seen once. V lost 1 base to trimming and J lost 4 bases, with 14 bases between them. The germline gives CDR1 MNHEY, CDR2 SMNVEV (reference sequence). The CDR3 is 16 amino acids. The sequenced material came from naive CD8+ T cells from blood, with Jurkat cell RNA spiked in. Sample subset: FACS-sorted CD8+CD4-CCR7+CD45RA+ naive T cells. This sequence originates from a human donor in good health. Some libraries in this study had Jurkat cell RNA spiked in. V gene TRBV27 combines with J gene TRBJ1-5; possible D gene TRBD1, 5 bases. CDR3 in amino acids: CASSLFGGPFNQPQHF. The CDR3 nucleotides are TGTGCCAGCAGTTTATTTGGGGGTCCCTTTAATCAGCCCCAGCATTTT.